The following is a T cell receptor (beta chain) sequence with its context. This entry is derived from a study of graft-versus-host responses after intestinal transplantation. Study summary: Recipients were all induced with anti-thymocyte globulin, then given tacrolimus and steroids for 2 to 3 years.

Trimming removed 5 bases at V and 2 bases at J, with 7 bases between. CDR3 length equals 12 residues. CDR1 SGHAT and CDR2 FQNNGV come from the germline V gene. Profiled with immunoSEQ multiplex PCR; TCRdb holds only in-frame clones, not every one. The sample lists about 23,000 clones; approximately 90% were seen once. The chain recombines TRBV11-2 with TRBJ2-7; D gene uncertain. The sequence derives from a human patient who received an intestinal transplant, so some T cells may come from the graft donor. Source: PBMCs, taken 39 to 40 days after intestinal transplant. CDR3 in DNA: TGTGCCAGCAGCGTCTCCCCCTACGAGCAGTACTTC. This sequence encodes CASSVSPYEQYF. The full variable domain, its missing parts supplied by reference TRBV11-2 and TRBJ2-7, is EAGVAQSPRYKIIEKRQSVAFWCNPISGHATLYWYQQILGQGPKLLIQFQNNGVVDDSQLPKDRFSAERLKGVDSTLKIQPAKLEDSAVYLCASSVSPYEQYFGPGTRLTVT.